This T cell receptor (beta chain) appears in the sequencing data of a study of T cell responses to AZD1222 COVID-19 vaccine. Notes on the study in general: Unmutated variant regions are reportedly targeted by nearly half of spike-specific TCRs. The sample set comprised mostly white British donors with more females, and clonal diversity was possibly underestimated.

The method was immunoSEQ multiplex PCR; TCRdb's version includes in-frame clones alone and lacks a portion of them. The data contain 95,000 to 110,000 clones, 75% to 95% of them singletons. V was clipped by 5 bases and J by 7 bases, with 21 bases between them. The CDR3 is 15 residues long. Per germline, CDR1 SGHTA and CDR2 FQGNSA. As concerns this clone: Its antigen remains unknown.

This chain joins TRBV7-2 and TRBJ2-7; a weak D match, TRBD1 (6 bases). This material consisted of peripheral blood, taken on day 0 of AZD1222 vaccination. This TCR was recovered from an adult in good health. For the CDR3, the DNA is TGTGCCAGCAGCCCCCGAGGGGCACAGGGTGGGGAGCAGTACTTC. Translated: CASSPRGAQGGEQYF.